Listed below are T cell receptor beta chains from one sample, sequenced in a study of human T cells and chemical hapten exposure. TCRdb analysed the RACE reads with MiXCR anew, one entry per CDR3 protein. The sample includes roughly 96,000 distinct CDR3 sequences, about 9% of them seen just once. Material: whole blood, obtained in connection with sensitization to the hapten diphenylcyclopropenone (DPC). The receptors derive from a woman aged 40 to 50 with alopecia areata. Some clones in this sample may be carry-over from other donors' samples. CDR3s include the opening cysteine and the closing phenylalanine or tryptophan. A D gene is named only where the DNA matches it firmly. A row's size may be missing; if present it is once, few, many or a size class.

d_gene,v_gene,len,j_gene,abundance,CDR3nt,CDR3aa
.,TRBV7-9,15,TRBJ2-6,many,TGTGCCAGCACCGGCAGCCTCTCTGGGGCCAACGTCCTGACTTTC,CASTGSLSGANVLTF
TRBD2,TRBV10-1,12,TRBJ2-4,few,TGCGCCAGCAGGGTCGCGGGGGGGATTCAGTACTTC,CASRVAGGIQYF
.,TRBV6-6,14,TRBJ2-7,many,TGTGCCAGCGGAACCGGGCTAGATTGGGACGAGCAGTACTTC,CASGTGLDWDEQYF
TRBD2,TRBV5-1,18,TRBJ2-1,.,TGCGCCAGCAGCCCCTTTCTGATAGCGGGAGGGGCCTACAATGAGCAGTTCTTC,CASSPFLIAGGAYNEQFF
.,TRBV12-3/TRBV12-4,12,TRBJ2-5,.,TGTGCCAGCGGCGGGGTCCAAGAGACCCAGTACTTC,CASGGVQETQYF
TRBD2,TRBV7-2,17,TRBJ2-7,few,TGTGCCAGCAGCGCCGTCACACGAGGGAGGGGATCCTACGAGCAGTACTTC,CASSAVTRGRGSYEQYF
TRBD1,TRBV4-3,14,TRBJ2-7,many,TGCGCCAGCAGCCCAGGTGACAGGGGCTACGAGCAGTACTTC,CASSPGDRGYEQYF
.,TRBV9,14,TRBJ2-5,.,TGTGCCAGCAGCGTAGGGGGGACGCAAGAGACCCAGTACTTC,CASSVGGTQETQYF
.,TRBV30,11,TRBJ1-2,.,TGTGCCTGTAATCAGGTCTATGGCTACACCTTC,CACNQVYGYTF
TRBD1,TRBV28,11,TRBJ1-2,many,TGTGCCAGCGGACAGGGAAGGGGCTACACCTTC,CASGQGRGYTF
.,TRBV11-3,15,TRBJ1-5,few,TGTGCCAGCAGCTTAGATCTCCCTAGCAATCAGCCCCAGCATTTT,CASSLDLPSNQPQHF
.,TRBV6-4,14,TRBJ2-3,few,TGTGCCAGCAGTGAATCGTTAGCAGCAGATACGCAGTATTTT,CASSESLAADTQYF
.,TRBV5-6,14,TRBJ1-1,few,TGTGCCAGCAGCTTGACAGGGATGAACACTGAAGCTTTCTTT,CASSLTGMNTEAFF
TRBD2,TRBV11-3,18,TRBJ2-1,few,TGTGCCAGCAGCTTAAGGGGGGCTAGCGGGTTTCCCTACAATGAGCAGTTCTTC,CASSLRGASGFPYNEQFF
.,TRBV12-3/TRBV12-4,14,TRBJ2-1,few,TGTGCCAGCAGCTCAGGTGGACAGCCCAATGAGCAGTTCTTC,CASSSGGQPNEQFF
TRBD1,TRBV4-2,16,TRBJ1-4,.,TGTGCCAGCAGCCAAGAGGACAGGGGAGGGAATGAAAAACTGTTTTTT,CASSQEDRGGNEKLFF
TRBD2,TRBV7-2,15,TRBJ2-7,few,TGTGCCAGCAGCCAAACAGGACTAGCGGGGCCTGGGCAGTACTTC,CASSQTGLAGPGQYF
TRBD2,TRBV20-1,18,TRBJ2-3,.,TGCAGTGCTAGGATAGGGCTCTCTAGCGGGAGATGGACAGATACGCAGTATTTT,CSARIGLSSGRWTDTQYF
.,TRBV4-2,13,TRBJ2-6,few,TGTGCCAGCACCAGCTCTGGGGCCAACGTCCTGACTTTC,CASTSSGANVLTF
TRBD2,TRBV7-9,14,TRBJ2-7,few,TGTGCCAGCAGTCGTACTAGCGGGATTTACGAGCAGTACTTC,CASSRTSGIYEQYF
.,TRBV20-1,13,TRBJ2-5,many,TGCAGTGCTAGTAAACGGAGGGTAGAGACCCAGTACTTC,CSASKRRVETQYF
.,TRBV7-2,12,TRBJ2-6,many,TGTGCCAGCAGCCTCAATGGGGTTGTCCTGACTTTC,CASSLNGVVLTF
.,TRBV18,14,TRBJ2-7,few,TGTGCCAGCTCACCGCCGGTTCCGGACGATGAGCAGTACTTC,CASSPPVPDDEQYF
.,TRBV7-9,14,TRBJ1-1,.,TGTGCCAGCAGCTTTGTTGAGTACGGGACTGAAGCTTTCTTT,CASSFVEYGTEAFF
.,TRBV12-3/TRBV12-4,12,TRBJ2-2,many,TGTGCCAGCAGTCGGGGAACCGGGGAGCTGTTTTTT,CASSRGTGELFF
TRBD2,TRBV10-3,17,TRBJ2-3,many,TGTGCCATCAGTGAAGGGACTAGCGGGAGGTTTGCAGATACGCAGTATTTT,CAISEGTSGRFADTQYF
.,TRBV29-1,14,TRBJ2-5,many,TGCAGCGCCACTCTTGGGTCTAGCCAAGAGACCCAGTACTTC,CSATLGSSQETQYF
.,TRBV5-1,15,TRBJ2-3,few,TGCGCCAGCAGCTTTAGGGACTTTCGCACAGATACGCAGTATTTT,CASSFRDFRTDTQYF
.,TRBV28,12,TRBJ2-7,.,TGTGCCAGCAGTCCCCGACTATACGAGCAGTACTTC,CASSPRLYEQYF
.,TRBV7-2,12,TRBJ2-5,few,TGTGCCAGCAGCTGGGGGGAAGAGACCCAGTACTTC,CASSWGEETQYF
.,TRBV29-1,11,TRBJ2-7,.,TGCAGCGCGGCCCACGCCTATGAGCAGTACTTC,CSAAHAYEQYF
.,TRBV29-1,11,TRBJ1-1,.,TGCAGCGCCCAGGGTTCCACTGAAGCTTTCTTT,CSAQGSTEAFF
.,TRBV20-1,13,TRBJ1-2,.,TGCAGTGCTAGTGCCAGCATAAACTATGGCTACACCTTC,CSASASINYGYTF
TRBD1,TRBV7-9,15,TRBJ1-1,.,TGTGCCAGCAGCCGACAGGGGCTCATGAACACTGAAGCTTTCTTT,CASSRQGLMNTEAFF
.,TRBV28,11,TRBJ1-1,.,TGTGCCAGCAGTGTCACAGGGGAAGCTTTCTTT,CASSVTGEAFF
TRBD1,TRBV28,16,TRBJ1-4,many,TGTGCCAGCAGTCCCTCCGCCGGACAGGGGGACGAAAAACTGTTTTTT,CASSPSAGQGDEKLFF
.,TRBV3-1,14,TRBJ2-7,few,TGTGCCAGCAGCCAGAGGCCGGGGGAGGCAGAGCAGTACTTC,CASSQRPGEAEQYF
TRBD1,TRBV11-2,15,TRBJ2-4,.,TGTGCCAGCAGCTTTGGACGGGACAGTAAAAACATTCAGTACTTC,CASSFGRDSKNIQYF
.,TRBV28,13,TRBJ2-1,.,TGTGCCAGCAGTCCGCATCGAGGGGGTGAGCAGTTCTTC,CASSPHRGGEQFF
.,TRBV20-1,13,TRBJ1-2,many,TGCAGTGCTGGCGACTACATGAATCGGGGCTACACCTTC,CSAGDYMNRGYTF
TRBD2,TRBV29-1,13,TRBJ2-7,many,TGCAGCGTCCTTAGCGGGTTCCCCTACGAGCAGTACTTC,CSVLSGFPYEQYF
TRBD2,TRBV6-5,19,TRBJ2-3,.,TGTGCCAGCAGTTACGGATGGAGACTAGCGGGACGAGCGGGCGATACGCAGTATTTT,CASSYGWRLAGRAGDTQYF